This TCR beta chain was found in a study of T cells expressing NK-cell markers. Findings and limits, study-wide: Four donors showed these clonotypes also leading the CD3+CD56-NKG2C+ fraction.

In the case of this clonotype: The antigen is not known.

TCRdb re-called the 5' RACE reads and catalogs CDR3 proteins one per entry, DNA excluded. Its listing shows roughly 180,000 distinct CDR3 sequences. Germline V gene lookup returns CDR1 SGHTS and CDR2 YDEGEE. The CDR3 totals 14 residues. This TCR was recovered from a woman between 18 and 70 years old in good health. Sequencing was carried out using blood T cells: a sorted CD56 or NKG2C T cell subset, CD4+ or CD8+ T cells, or bulk PBMC T cells (not recorded which). The chain recombines TRBV5-8 with TRBJ1-3. The CDR3 loop reads CASSFGTSGNTIYF.